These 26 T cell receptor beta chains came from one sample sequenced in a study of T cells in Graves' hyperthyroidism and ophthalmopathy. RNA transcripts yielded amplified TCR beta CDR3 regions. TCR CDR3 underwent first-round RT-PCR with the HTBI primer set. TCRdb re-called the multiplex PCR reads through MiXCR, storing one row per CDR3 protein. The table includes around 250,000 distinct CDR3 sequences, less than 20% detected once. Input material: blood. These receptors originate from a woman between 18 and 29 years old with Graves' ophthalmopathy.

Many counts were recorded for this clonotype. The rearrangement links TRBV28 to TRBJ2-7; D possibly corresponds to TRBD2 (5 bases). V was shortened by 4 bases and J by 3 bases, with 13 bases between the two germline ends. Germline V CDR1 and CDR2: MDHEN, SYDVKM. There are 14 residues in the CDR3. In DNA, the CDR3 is TGTGCCAGCAGTTGGCGGACTGGGCACTACGAGCAGTACTTC. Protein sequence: CASSWRTGHYEQYF. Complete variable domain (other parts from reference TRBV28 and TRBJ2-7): DVKVTQSSRYLVKRTGEKVFLECVQDMDHENMFWYRQDPGLGLRLIYFSYDVKMKEKGDIPEGYSVSREKKERFSLILESASTNQTSMYLCASSWRTGHYEQYFGPGTRLTVT.

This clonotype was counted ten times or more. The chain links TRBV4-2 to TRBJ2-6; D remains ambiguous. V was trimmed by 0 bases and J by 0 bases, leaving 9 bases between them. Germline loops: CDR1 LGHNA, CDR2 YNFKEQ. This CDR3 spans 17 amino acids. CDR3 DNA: TGTGCCAGCAGCCAAGAAGTCTTACTCTCTGGGGCCAACGTCCTGACTTTC. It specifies CASSQEVLLSGANVLTF.

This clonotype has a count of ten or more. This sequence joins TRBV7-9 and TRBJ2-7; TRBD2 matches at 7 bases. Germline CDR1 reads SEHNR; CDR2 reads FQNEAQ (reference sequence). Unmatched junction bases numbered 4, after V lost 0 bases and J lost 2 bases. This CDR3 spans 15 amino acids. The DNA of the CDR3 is TGTGCCAGCAGCTTAGCTCAGGGAGGGCCCTACGAGCAGTACTTC. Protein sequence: CASSLAQGGPYEQYF.

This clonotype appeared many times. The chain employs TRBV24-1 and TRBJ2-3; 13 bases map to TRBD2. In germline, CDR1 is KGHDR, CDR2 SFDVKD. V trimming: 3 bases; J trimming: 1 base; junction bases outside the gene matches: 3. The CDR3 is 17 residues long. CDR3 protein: CATSDGLAGVRTDTQYF. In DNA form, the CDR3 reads TGTGCCACCAGTGATGGACTAGCGGGAGTTCGCACAGATACGCAGTATTTT.

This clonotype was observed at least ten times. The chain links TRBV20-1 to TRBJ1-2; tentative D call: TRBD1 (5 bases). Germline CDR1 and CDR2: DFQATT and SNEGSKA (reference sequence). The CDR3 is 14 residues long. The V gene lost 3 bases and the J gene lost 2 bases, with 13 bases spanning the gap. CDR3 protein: CSARGDGANYGYTF. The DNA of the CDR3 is TGCAGTGCTAGGGGGGACGGAGCCAACTATGGCTACACCTTC.

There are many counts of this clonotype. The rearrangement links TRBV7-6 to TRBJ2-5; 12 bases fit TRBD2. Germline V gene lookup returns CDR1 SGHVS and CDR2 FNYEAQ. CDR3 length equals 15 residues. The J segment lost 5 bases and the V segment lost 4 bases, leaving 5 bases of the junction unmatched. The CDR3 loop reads CASSSRTSGTETQYF. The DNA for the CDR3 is TGTGCCAGCAGCTCCAGGACTAGCGGGACGGAGACCCAGTACTTC.

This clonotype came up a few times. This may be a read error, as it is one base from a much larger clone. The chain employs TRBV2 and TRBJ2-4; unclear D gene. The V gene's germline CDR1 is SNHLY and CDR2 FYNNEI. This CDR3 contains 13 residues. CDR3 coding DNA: TGTGCCTGCAGTGAATCGGACAAAAACATTCAGTACTTC. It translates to CACSESDKNIQYF.

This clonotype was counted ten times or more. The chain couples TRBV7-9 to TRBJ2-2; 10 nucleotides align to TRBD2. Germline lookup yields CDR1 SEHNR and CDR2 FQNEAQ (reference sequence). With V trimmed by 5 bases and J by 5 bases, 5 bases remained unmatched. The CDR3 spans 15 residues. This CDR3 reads CASSTQTSGTGELFF. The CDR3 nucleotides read TGTGCCAGCAGCACCCAGACTAGCGGGACCGGGGAGCTGTTTTTT.

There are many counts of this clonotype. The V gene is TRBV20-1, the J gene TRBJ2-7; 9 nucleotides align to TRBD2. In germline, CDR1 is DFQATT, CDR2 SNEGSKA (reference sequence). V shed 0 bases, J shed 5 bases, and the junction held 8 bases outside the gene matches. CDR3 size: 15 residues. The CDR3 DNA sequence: TGCAGTGCTAGAGATCCCCGGGTAGCGGGGGACGAGCAGTACTTC. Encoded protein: CSARDPRVAGDEQYF.

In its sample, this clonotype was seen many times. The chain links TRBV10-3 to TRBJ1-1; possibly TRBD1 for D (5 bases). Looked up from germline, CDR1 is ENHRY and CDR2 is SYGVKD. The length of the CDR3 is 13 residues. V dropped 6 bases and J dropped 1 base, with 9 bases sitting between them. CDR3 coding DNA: TGTGCCATCAGCCAAGACAGGAACACTGAAGCTTTCTTT. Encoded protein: CAISQDRNTEAFF.

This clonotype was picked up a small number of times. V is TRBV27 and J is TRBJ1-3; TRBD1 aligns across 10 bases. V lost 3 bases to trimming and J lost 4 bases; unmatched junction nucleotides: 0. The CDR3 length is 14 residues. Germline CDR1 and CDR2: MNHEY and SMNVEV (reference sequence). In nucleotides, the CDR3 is TGTGCCAGCAGTTTGACAGGGGGCGGAAACACCATATATTTT. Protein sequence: CASSLTGGGNTIYF.

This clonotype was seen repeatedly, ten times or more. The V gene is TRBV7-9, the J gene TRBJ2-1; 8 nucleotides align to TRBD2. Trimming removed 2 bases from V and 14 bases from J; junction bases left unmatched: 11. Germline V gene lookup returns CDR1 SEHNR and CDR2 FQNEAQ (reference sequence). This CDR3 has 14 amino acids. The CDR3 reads CASSLTSGLDFEFF. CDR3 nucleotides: TGTGCCAGCAGCTTAACATCGGGACTAGATTTCGAGTTCTTC.

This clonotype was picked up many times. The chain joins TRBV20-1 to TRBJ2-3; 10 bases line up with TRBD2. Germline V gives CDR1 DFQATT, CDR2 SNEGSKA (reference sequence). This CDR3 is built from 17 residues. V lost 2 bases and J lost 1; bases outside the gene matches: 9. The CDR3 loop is CSARLLNGLAGTDTQYF. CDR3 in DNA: TGCAGTGCTAGACTTCTTAACGGACTAGCGGGCACAGATACGCAGTATTTT.

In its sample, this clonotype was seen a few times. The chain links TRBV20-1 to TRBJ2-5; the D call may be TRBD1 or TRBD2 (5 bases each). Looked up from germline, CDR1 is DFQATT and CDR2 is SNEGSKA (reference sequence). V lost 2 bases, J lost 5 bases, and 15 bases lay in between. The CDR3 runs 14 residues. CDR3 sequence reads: CSARRDGGGETQYF. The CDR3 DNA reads TGCAGTGCTAGAAGGGATGGGGGTGGCGAGACCCAGTACTTC.

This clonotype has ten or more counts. The CDR3 loop is CASSWVGGWTGITEAFF. The CDR3 DNA is TGTGCCAGCAGTTGGGTCGGGGGGTGGACGGGGATCACTGAAGCTTTCTTT. This chain connects TRBV12-3 or TRBV12-4 to TRBJ1-1; TRBD1 might be the D (5 bases). V lost 4 bases and J lost 4, with 22 bases in between. The CDR3 consists of 17 residues.

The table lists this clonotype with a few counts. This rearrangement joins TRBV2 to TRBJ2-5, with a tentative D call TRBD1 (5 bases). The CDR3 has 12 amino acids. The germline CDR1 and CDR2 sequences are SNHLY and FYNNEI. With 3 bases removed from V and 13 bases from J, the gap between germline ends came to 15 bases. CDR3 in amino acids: CASSDREIRLYF. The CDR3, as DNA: TGTGCCAGCAGTGACAGGGAAATAAGACTGTACTTC.

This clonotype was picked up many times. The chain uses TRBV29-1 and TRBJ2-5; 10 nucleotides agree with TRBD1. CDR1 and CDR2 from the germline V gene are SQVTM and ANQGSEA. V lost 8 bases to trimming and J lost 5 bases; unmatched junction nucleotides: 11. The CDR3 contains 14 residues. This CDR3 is CSFLRDRGTETQYF. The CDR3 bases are TGCAGCTTTTTAAGGGACAGGGGTACGGAGACCCAGTACTTC.

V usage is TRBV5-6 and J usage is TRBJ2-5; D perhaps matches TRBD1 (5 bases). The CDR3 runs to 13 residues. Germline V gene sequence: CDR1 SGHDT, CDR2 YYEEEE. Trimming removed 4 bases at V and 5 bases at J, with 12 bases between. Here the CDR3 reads CASSRWQGETQYF. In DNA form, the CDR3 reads TGTGCCAGCAGCCGCTGGCAGGGCGAGACCCAGTACTTC.

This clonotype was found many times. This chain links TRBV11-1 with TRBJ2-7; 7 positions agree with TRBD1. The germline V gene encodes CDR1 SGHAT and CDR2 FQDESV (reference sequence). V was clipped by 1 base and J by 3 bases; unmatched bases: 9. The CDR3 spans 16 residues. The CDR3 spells CASSLGWDRPFYEQYF. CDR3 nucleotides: TGTGCCAGCAGCTTAGGTTGGGACAGACCTTTCTACGAGCAGTACTTC.

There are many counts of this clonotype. In nucleotides, the CDR3 is TGTGCCAGCAGTTACGGAGAGAACACTGAAGCTTTCTTT. Translated, it gives CASSYGENTEAFF. This chain links TRBV6-2 or TRBV6-3 with TRBJ1-1; D is uncertain. From germline, CDR1 is MNHEY and CDR2 SVGEGT. This CDR3 has 13 residues. The germline V and J ends were trimmed by 2 bases and 1 base, with 5 bases remaining between them.

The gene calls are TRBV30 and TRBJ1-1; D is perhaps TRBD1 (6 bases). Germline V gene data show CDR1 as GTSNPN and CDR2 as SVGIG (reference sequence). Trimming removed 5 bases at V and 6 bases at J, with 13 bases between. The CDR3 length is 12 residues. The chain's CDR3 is CAWGTGGSEAFF. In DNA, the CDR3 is TGTGCCTGGGGGACCGGGGGCTCTGAAGCTTTCTTT. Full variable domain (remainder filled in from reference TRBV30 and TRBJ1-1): SQTIHQWPATLVQPVGSPLSLECTVEGTSNPNLYWYRQAAGRGLQLLFYSVGIGQISSEVPQNLSASRPQDRQFILSSKKLLLSDSGFYLCAWGTGGSEAFFGQGTRLTVV.

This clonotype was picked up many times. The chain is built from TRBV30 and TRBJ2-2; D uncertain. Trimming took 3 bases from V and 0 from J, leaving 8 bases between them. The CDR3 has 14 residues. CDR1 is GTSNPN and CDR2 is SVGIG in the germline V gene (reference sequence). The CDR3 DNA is TGTGCCTGGAGGGGCGGAGCGAACACCGGGGAGCTGTTTTTT. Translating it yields CAWRGGANTGELFF.

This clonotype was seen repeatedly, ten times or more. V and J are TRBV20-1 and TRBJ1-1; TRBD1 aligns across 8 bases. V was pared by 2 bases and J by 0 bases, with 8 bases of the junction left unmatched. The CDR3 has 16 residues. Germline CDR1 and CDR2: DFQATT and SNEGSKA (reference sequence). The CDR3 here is CSARSHHRGVNTEAFF. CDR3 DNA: TGCAGTGCTAGATCCCACCACAGGGGGGTGAACACTGAAGCTTTCTTT.

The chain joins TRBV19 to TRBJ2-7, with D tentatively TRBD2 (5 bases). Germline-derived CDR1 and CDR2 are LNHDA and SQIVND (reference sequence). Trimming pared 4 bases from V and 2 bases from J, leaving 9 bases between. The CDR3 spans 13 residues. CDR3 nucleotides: TGTGCCAGTAGTACGGCGGGCCCCTACGAGCAGTACTTC. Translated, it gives CASSTAGPYEQYF.

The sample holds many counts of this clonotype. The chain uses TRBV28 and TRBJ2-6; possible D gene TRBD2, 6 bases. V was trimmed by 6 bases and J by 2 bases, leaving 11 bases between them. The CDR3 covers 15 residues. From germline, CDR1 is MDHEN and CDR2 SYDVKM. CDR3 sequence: CASRMGGAGANVLTF. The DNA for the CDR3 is TGTGCCAGCAGGATGGGCGGGGCTGGGGCCAACGTCCTGACTTTC. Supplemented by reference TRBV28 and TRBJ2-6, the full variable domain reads DVKVTQSSRYLVKRTGEKVFLECVQDMDHENMFWYRQDPGLGLRLIYFSYDVKMKEKGDIPEGYSVSREKKERFSLILESASTNQTSMYLCASRMGGAGANVLTFGAGSRLTVL.

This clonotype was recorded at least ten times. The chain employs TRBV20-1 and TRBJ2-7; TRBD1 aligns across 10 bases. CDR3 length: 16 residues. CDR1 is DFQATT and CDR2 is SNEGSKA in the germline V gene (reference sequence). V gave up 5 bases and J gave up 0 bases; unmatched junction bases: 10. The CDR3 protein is CSAGTLTGGSSYEQYF. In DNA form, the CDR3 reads TGCAGTGCTGGGACATTGACAGGGGGCTCCTCCTACGAGCAGTACTTC.